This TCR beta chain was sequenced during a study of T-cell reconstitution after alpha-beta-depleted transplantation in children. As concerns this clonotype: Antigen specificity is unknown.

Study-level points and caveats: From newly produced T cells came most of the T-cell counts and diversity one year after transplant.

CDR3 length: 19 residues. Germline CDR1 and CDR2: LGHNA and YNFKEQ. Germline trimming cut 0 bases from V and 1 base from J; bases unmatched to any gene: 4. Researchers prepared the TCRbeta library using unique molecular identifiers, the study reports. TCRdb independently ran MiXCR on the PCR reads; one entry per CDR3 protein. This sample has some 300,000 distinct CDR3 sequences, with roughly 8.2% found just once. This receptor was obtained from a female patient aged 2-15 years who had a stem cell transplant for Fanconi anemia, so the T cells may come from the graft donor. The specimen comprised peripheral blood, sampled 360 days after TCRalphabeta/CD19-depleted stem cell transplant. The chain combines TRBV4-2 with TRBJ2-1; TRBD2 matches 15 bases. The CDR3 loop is CASSQERTSGRASYNEQFF. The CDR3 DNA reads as TGTGCCAGCAGCCAAGAAAGGACTAGCGGGAGGGCGTCCTACAATGAGCAGTTCTTC.